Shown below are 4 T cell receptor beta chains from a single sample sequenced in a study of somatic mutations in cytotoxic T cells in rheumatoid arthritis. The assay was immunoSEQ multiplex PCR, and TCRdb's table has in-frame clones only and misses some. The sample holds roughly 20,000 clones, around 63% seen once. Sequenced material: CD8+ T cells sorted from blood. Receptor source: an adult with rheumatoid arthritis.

The CDR3 loop is CASSWGQGTSYEQYF. CDR3 nucleotides: TGTGCCAGCAGCTGGGGACAGGGGACCTCCTACGAGCAGTACTTC. The chain couples TRBV5-4 to TRBJ2-7, with 10 bases identical to TRBD1. The CDR3 sequence is 15 residues long. V shed 3 bases, J shed 0 bases, and the junction held 3 bases outside the gene matches. Germline V gene data show CDR1 as SGHNT and CDR2 as YYREEE (reference sequence).

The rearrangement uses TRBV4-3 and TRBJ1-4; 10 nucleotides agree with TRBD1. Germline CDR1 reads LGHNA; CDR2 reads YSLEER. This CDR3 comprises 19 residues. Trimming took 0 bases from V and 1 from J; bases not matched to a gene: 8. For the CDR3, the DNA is TGCGCCAGCAGCCAAGAAGTGGAGACAGGGGGCCAAACTAATGAAAAACTGTTTTTT. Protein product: CASSQEVETGGQTNEKLFF.

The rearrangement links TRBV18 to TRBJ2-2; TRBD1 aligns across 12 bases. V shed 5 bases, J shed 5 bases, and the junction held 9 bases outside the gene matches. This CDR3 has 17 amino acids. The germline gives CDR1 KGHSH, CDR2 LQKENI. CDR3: CASSFAGTGGLTGELFF. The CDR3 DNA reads TGTGCCAGCTCATTCGCCGGGACAGGGGGCTTGACCGGGGAGCTGTTTTTT.

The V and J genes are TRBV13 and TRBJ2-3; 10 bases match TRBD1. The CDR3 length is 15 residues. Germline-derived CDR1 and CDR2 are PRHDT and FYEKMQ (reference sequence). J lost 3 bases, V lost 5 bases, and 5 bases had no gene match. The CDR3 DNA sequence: TGTGCCAGCAGCCCGGGGACAGGGGAAACAGATACGCAGTATTTT. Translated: CASSPGTGETDTQYF.